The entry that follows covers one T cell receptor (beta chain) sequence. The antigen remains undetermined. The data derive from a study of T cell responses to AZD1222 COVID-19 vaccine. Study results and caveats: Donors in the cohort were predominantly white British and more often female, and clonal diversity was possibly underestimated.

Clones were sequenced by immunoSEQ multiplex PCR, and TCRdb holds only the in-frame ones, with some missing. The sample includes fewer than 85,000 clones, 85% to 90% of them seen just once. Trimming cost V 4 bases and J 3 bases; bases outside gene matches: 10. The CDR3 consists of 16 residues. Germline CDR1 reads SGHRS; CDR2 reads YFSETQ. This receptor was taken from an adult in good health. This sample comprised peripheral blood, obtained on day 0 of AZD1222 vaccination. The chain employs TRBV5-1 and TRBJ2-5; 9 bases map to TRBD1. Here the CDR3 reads CASSLGQGGSKETQYF. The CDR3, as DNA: TGCGCCAGCAGCCTGGGACAGGGAGGCTCAAAAGAGACCCAGTACTTC.